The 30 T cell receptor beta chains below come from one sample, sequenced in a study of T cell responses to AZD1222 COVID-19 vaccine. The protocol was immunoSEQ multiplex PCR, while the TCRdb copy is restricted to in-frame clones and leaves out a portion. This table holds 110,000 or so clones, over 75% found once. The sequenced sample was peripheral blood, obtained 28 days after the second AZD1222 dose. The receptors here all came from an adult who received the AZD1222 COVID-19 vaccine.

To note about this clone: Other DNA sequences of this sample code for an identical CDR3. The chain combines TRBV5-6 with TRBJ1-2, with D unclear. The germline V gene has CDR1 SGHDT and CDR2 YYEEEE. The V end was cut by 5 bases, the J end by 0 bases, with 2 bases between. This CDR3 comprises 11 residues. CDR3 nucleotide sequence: TGTGCCAGCAGTTCTAACTATGGCTACACCTTC. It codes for CASSSNYGYTF. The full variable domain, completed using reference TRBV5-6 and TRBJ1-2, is DAGVTQSPTHLIKTRGQQVTLRCSPKSGHDTVSWYQQALGQGPQFIFQYYEEEERQRGNFPDRFSGHQFPNYSSELNVNALLLGDSALYLCASSSNYGYTFGSGTRLTVV.

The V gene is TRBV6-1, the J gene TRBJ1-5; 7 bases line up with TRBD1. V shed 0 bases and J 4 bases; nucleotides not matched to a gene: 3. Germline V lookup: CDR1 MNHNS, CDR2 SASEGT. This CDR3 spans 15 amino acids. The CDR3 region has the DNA TGTGCCAGCAGTGAAGCGGGACAGCAAAATCAGCCCCAGCATTTT. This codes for CASSEAGQQNQPQHF.

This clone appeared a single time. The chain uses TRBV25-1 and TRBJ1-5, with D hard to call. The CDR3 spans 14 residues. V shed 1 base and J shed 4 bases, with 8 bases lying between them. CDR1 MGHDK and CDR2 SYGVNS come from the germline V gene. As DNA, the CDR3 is TGTGCCAGCAGTGAATCCAGTGGTAATCAGCCCCAGCATTTT. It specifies CASSESSGNQPQHF.

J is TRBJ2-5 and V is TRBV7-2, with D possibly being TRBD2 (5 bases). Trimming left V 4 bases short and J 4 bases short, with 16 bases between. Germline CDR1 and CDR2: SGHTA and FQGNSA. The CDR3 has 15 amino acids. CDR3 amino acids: CASSSGSELGETQYF. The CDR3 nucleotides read TGTGCCAGCAGCTCCGGTAGCGAGCTGGGAGAGACCCAGTACTTC.

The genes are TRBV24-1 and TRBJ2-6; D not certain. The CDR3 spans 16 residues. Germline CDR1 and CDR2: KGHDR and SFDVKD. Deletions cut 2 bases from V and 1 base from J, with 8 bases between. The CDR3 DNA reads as TGTGCCACCAGTGATTCCAAACCTTCTGGGGCCAACGTCCTGACTTTC. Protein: CATSDSKPSGANVLTF.

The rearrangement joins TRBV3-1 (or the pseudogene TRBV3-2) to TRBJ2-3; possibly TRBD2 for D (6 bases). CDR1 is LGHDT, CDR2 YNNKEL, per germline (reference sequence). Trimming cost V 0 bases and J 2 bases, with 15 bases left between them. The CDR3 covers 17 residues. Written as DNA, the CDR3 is TGTGCCAGCAGCCAAGATCGGGGCGGGGACGACACAGATACGCAGTATTTT. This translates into CASSQDRGGDDTDTQYF.

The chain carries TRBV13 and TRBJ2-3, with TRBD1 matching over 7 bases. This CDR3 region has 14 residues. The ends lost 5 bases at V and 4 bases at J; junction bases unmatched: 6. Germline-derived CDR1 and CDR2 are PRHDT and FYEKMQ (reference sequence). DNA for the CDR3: TGTGCCAGCAGCCCGCGACAGGGCTCAGATACGCAGTATTTT. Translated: CASSPRQGSDTQYF. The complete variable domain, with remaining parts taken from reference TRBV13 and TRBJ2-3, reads AAGVIQSPRHLIKEKRETATLKCYPIPRHDTVYWYQQGPGQDPQFLISFYEKMQSDKGSIPDRFSAQQFSDYHSELNMSSLELGDSALYFCASSPRQGSDTQYFGPGTRLTVL.

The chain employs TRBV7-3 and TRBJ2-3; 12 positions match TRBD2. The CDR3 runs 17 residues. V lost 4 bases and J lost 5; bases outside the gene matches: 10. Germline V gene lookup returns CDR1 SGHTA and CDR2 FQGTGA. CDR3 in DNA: TGTGCCAGCAGCTCCAGGGCTAGCGGGGGGGCCAGAGATACGCAGTATTTT. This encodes CASSSRASGGARDTQYF.

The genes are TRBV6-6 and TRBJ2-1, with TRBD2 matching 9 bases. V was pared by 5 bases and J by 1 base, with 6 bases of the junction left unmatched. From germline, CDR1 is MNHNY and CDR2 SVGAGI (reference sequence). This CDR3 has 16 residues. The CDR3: CASSPRREGSYNEQFF. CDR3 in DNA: TGTGCCAGCAGTCCGCGGCGGGAGGGATCCTACAATGAGCAGTTCTTC.

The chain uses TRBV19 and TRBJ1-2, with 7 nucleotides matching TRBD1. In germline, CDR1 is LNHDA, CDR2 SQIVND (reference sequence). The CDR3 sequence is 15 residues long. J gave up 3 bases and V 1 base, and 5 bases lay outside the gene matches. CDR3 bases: TGTGCCAGTAGTATAGGAGGGACAGCTGACTATGGCTACACCTTC. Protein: CASSIGGTADYGYTF.

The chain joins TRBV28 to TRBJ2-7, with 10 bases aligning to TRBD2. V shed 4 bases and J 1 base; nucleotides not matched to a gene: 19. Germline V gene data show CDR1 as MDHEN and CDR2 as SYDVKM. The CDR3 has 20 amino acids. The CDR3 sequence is CASSSPPQGLANYNSYEQYF. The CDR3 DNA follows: TGTGCCAGCAGTTCCCCACCCCAGGGACTAGCGAACTACAATTCCTACGAGCAGTACTTC.

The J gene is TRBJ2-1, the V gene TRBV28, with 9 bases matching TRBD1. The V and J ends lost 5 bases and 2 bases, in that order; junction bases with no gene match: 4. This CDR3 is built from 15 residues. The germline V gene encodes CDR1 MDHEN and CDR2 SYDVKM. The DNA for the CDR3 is TGTGCCAGCAGTCCCGGGACAGGGACCTACAATGAGCAGTTCTTC. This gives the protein CASSPGTGTYNEQFF.

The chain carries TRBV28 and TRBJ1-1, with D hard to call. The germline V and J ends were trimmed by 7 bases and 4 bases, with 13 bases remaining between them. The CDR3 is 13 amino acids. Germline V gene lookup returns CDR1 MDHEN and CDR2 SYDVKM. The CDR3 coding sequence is TGTGCCAGCACCGAGTGGTGGGGCACTGAAGCTTTCTTT. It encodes CASTEWWGTEAFF.

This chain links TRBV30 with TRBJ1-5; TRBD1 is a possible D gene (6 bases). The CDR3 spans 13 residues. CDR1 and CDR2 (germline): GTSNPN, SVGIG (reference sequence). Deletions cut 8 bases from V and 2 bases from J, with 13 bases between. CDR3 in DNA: TGTGCCAGCAGGGGTAATGGCAATCAGCCCCAGCATTTT. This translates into CASRGNGNQPQHF.

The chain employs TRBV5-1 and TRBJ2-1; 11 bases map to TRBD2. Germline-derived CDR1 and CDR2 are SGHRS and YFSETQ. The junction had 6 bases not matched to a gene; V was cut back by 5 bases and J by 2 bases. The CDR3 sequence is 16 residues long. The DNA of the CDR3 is TGCGCCAGCAGAACTAGCGGGAGTCTGACCTACAATGAGCAGTTCTTC. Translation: CASRTSGSLTYNEQFF.

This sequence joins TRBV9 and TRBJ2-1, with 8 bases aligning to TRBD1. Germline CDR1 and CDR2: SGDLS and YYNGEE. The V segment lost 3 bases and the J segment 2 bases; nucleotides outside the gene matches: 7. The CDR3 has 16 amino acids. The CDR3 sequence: CASSEPGTGAYNEQFF. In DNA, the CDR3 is TGTGCCAGCAGCGAGCCAGGGACAGGTGCCTACAATGAGCAGTTCTTC. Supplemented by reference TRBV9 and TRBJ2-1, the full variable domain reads DSGVTQTPKHLITATGQRVTLRCSPRSGDLSVYWYQQSLDQGLQFLIQYYNGEERAKGNILERFSAQQFPDLHSELNLSSLELGDSALYFCASSEPGTGAYNEQFFGPGTRLTVL.

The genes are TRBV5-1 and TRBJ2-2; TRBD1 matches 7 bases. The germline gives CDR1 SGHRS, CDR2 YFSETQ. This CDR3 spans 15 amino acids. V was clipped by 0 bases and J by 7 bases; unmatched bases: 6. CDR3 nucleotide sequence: TGCGCCAGCAGCTTGGATAGGGGACAGATCGGGGAGCTGTTTTTT. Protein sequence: CASSLDRGQIGELFF. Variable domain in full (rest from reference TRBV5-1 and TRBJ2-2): KAGVTQTPRYLIKTRGQQVTLSCSPISGHRSVSWYQQTPGQGLQFLFEYFSETQRNKGNFPGRFSGRQFSNSRSEMNVSTLELGDSALYLCASSLDRGQIGELFFGEGSRLTVL.

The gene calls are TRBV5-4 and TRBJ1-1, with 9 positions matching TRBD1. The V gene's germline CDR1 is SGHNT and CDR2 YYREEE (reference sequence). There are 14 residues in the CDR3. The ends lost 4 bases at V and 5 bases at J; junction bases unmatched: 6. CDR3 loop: CASSPQGAGTEAFF. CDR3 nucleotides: TGTGCCAGCAGCCCACAGGGGGCGGGAACTGAAGCTTTCTTT.

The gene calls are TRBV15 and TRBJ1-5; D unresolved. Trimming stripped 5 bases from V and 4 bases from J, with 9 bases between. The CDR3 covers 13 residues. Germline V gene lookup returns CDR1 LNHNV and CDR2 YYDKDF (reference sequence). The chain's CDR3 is CATSQLGNQPQHF. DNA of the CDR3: TGTGCCACCAGCCAGCTCGGAAATCAGCCCCAGCATTTT.

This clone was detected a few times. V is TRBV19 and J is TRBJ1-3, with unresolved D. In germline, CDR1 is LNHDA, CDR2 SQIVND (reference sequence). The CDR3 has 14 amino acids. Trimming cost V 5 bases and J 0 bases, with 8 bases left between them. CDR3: CASSGPASGNTIYF. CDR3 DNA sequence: TGTGCCAGTAGTGGCCCGGCCTCTGGAAACACCATATATTTT.

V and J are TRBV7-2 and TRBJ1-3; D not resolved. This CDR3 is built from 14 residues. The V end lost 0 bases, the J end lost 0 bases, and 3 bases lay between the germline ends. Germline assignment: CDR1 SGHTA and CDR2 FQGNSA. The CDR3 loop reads CASSLASSGNTIYF. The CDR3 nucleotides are TGTGCCAGCAGCTTAGCGAGCTCTGGAAACACCATATATTTT.

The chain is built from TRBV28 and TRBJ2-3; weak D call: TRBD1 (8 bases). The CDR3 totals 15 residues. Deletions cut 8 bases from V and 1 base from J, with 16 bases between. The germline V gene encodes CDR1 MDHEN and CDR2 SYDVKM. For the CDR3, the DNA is TGTGCCAGCGGGAGGGCACAGGGGGGCACAGATACGCAGTATTTT. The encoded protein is CASGRAQGGTDTQYF.

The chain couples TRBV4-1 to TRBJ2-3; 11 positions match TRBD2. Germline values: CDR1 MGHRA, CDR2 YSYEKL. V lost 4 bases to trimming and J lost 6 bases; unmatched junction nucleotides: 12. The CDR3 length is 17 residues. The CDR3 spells CASSRLFLAGGLDTQYF. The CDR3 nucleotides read TGCGCCAGCAGCCGCCTTTTCCTAGCGGGAGGTCTGGATACGCAGTATTTT.

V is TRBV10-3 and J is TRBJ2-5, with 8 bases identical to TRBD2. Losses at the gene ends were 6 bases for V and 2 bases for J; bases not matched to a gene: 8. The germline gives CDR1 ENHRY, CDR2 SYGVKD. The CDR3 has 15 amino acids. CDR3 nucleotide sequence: TGTGCCATCAGAGACGGACGGGGGGGGCAAGAGACCCAGTACTTC. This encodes CAIRDGRGGQETQYF.

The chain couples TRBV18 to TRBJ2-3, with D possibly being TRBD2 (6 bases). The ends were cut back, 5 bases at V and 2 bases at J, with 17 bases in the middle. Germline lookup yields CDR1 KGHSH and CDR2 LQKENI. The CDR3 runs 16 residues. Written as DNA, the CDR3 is TGTGCCAGCTCAGGCCGCCGGGACTCTACCACAGATACGCAGTATTTT. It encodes CASSGRRDSTTDTQYF.

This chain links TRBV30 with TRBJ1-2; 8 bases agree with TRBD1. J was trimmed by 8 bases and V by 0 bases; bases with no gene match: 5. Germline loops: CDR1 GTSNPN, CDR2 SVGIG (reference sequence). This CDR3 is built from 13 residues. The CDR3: CAWSVQGGGGYTF. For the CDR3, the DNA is TGTGCCTGGAGTGTACAGGGGGGTGGGGGCTACACCTTC.

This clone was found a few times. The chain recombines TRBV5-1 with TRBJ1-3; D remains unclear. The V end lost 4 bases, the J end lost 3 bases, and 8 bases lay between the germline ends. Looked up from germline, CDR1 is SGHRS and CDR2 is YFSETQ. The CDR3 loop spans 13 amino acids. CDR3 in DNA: TGCGCCAGCAGCGTGGATTATGGAAACACCATATATTTT. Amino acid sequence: CASSVDYGNTIYF.

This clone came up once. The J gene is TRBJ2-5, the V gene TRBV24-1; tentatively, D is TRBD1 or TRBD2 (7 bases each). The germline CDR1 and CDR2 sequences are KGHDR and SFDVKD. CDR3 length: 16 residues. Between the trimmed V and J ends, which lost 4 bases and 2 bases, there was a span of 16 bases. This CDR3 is CATSDPRAGQQETQYF. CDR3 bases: TGTGCCACCAGTGACCCACGAGCGGGACAGCAAGAGACCCAGTACTTC.

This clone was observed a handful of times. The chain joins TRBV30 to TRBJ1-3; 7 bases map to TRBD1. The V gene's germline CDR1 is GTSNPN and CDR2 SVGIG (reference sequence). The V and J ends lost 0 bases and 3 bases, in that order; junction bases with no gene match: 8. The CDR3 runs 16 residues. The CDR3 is CAWSVLLQGFGNTIYF. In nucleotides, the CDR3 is TGTGCCTGGAGTGTACTCTTACAGGGGTTTGGAAACACCATATATTTT.

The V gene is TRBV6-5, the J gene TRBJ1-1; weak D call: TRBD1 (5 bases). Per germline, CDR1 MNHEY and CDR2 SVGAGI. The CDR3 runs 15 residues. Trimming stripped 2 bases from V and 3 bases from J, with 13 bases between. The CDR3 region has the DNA TGTGCCAGCAGTTACAGAGGGGACGGGGACACTGAAGCTTTCTTT. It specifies CASSYRGDGDTEAFF.